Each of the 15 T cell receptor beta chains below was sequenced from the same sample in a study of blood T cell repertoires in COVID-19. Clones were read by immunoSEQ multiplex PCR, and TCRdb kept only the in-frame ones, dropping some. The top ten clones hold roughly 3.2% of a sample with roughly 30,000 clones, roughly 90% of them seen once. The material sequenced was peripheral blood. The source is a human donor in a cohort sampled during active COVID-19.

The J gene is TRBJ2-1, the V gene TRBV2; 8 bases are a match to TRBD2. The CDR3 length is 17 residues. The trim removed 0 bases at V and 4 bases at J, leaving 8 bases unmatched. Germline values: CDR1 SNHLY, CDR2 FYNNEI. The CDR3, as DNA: TGTGCCAGCAGTGAAGCGGTTCCGGGAGGGGGGTACAATGAGCAGTTCTTC. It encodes CASSEAVPGGGYNEQFF.

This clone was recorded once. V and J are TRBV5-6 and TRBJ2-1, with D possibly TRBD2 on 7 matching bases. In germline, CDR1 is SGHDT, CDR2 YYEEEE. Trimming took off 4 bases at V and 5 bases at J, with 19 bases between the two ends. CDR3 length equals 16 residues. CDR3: CASSVSGGFRDNEQFF. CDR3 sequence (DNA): TGTGCCAGCAGCGTCTCGGGGGGCTTCCGGGACAATGAGCAGTTCTTC.

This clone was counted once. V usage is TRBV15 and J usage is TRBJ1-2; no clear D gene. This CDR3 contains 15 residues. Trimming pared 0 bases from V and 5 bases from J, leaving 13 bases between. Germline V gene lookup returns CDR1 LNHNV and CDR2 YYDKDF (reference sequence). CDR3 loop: CATSRDGTAVYGYTF. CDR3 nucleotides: TGTGCCACCAGCAGAGATGGCACAGCCGTTTATGGCTACACCTTC.

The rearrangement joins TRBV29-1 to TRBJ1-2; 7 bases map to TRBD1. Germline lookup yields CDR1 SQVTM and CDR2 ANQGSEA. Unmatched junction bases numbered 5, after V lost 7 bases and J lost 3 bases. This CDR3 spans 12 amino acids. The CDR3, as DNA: TGCAGCGCCGACAGGGATGACTATGGCTACACCTTC. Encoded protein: CSADRDDYGYTF.

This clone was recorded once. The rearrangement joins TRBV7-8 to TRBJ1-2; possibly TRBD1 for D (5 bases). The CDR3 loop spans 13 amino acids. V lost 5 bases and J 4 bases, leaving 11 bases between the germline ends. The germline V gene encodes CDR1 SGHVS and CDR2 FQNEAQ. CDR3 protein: CASSEWGSYGYTF. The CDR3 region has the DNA TGTGCCAGCAGCGAATGGGGCAGCTATGGCTACACCTTC. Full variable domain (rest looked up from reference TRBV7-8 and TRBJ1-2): GAGVSQSPRYKVAKRGQDVALRCDPISGHVSLFWYQQALGQGPEFLTYFQNEAQLDKSGLPSDRFFAERPEGSVSTLKIQRTQQEDSAVYLCASSEWGSYGYTFGSGTRLTVV.

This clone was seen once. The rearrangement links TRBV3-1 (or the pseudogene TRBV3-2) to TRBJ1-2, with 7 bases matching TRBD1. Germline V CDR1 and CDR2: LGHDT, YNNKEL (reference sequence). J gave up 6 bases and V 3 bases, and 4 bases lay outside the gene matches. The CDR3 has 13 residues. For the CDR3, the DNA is TGTGCCAGCAGCCAGACAGGGACACATGGCTACACCTTC. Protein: CASSQTGTHGYTF.

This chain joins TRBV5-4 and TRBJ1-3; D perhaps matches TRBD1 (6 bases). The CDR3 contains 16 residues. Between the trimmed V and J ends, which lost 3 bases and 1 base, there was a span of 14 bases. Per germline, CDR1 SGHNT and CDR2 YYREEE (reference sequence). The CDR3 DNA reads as TGTGCCAGCAGCTCTCAGGGGCGAGGGTCTGGAAACACCATATATTTT. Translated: CASSSQGRGSGNTIYF.

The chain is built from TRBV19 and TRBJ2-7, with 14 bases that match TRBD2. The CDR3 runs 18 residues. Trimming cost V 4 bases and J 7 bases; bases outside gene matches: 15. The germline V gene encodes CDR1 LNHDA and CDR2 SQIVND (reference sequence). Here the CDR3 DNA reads TGTGCCAGTAGTAACCCCTGGGGACTAGCGGGGGCGTCGGGAGAGCAGTACTTC. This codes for CASSNPWGLAGASGEQYF.

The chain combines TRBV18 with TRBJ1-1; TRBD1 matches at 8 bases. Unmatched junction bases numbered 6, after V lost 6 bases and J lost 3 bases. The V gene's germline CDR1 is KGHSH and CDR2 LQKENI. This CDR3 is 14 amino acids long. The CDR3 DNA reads TGTGCCAGCTCGCAAACAGGGGGAGACACTGAAGCTTTCTTT. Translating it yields CASSQTGGDTEAFF.

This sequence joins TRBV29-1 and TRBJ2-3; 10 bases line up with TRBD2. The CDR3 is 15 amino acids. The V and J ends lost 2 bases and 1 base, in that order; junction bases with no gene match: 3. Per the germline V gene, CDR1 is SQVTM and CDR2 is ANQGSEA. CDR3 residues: CSVESGGAGTDTQYF. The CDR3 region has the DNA TGCAGCGTTGAAAGCGGGGGGGCCGGCACAGATACGCAGTATTTT.

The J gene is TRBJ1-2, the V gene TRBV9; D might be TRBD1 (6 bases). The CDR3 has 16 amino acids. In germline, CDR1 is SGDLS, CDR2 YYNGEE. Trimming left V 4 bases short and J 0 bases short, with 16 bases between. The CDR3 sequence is CASSSPGTPSNYGYTF. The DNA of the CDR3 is TGTGCCAGCAGCTCCCCCGGGACACCGTCTAACTATGGCTACACCTTC.

The CDR3 DNA reads TGTGCCAGCAGTCGGACAGGGACGAATCAGCCCCAGCATTTT. This codes for CASSRTGTNQPQHF. The chain is built from TRBV7-2 and TRBJ1-5; TRBD1 aligns across 8 bases. The V gene's germline CDR1 is SGHTA and CDR2 FQGNSA. V shed 6 bases, J shed 4 bases, and the junction held 5 bases outside the gene matches. The CDR3 runs to 14 residues.

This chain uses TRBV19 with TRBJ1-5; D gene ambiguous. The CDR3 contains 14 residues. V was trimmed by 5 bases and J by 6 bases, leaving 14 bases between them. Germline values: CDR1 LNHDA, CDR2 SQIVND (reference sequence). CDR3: CASSLQRAGQPQHF. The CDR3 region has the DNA TGTGCCAGTAGTCTTCAGAGGGCGGGTCAGCCCCAGCATTTT.

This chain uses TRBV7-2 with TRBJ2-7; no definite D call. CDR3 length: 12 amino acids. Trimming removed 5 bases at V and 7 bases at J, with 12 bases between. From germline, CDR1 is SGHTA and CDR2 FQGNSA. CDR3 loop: CASSLTGLEQYF. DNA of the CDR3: TGTGCCAGCAGCCTGACGGGTTTGGAGCAGTACTTC.

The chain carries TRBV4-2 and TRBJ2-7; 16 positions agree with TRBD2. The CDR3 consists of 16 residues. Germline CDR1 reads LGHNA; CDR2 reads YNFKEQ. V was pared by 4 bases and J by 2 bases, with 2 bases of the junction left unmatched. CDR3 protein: CASSRGTSGGAYEQYF. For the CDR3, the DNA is TGTGCCAGCAGCCGGGGGACTAGCGGGGGGGCCTACGAGCAGTACTTC.